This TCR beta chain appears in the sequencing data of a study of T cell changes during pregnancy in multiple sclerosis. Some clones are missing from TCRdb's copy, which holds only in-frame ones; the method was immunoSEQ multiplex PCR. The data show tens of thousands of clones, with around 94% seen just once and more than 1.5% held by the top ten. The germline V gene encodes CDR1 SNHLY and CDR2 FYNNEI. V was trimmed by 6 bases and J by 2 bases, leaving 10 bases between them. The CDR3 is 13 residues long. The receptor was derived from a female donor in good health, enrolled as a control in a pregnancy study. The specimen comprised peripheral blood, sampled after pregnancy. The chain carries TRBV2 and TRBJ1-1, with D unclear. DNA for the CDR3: TGTGCCAGCAGCACAGAACTTAACACTGAAGCTTTCTTT. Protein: CASSTELNTEAFF.